Presented here are 21 T cell receptor beta chains from one specimen sequenced in a study of blood T cells in healthy people across ages. With a J-beta primer mix and a sample-barcoded 5' primer, a second PCR ran about 7 to 12 cycles. TCRdb re-analysed the 5' RACE reads in MiXCR, keeping a single row per CDR3 protein. The data contain around 800,000 distinct CDR3 sequences, 20% to 30% of them singletons. These data also formed part of another study, on T cells of mothers and their children.

Sequenced: blood. All receptors derive from a boy younger than 18 in good health.

Regarding this clonotype: The CDR3 ends on some other residue instead of the conserved phenylalanine or tryptophan, so this is likely a read error. V usage is TRBV4-1 and J usage is TRBJ2-1; D might be TRBD2 (5 bases). V lost 1 base to trimming and J lost 0 bases, with 13 bases between them. This CDR3 region has 17 residues. Per the germline V gene, CDR1 is MGHRA and CDR2 is YSYEKL. CDR3 protein: CASSQGFLASSYNEQFL. For the CDR3, the DNA is TGCGCCAGCAGCCAAGGCTTTCTAGCCAGCTCCTACAATGAGCAGTTCCTC.

This clonotype was counted between two and nine times. The chain joins TRBV7-9 to TRBJ1-1, with D hard to call. The CDR3 length is 14 residues. V was pared by 3 bases and J by 6 bases, with 14 bases between. Germline V CDR1 and CDR2: SEHNR, FQNEAQ (reference sequence). This CDR3 reads CASSFGGYSPEAFF. CDR3 bases: TGTGCCAGCAGCTTCGGCGGTTATAGCCCTGAAGCTTTCTTT. Based on the CDR3 plus reference TRBV7-9 and TRBJ1-1, the full variable domain is DTGVSQNPRHKITKRGQNVTFRCDPISEHNRLYWYRQTLGQGPEFLTYFQNEAQLEKSRLLSDRFSAERPKGSFSTLEIQRTEQGDSAMYLCASSFGGYSPEAFFGQGTRLTVV.

The chain uses TRBV2 and TRBJ2-7, with a weak D call TRBD2 (7 bases). CDR3 size: 14 residues. Trimming stripped 7 bases from V and 4 bases from J, with 17 bases between. Per germline, CDR1 SNHLY and CDR2 FYNNEI. The CDR3 nucleotides are TGTGCCAGCAAGCGGGACAACAGACGGTACGAGCAGTACTTC. This translates into CASKRDNRRYEQYF.

This clonotype was found a few times. The V and J genes are TRBV7-9 and TRBJ2-3; 9 bases are shared with TRBD2. Germline V gives CDR1 SEHNR, CDR2 FQNEAQ (reference sequence). The V and J ends lost 5 bases and 0 bases, in that order; junction bases with no gene match: 3. The CDR3 spans 15 residues. The CDR3 sequence is CASSALAGSTDTQYF. DNA of the CDR3: TGTGCCAGCAGCGCTCTAGCGGGAAGCACAGATACGCAGTATTTT.

The gene calls are TRBV20-1 and TRBJ2-7; the D gene is possibly TRBD1 (7 bases). The CDR3 totals 15 residues. V was pared by 0 bases and J by 5 bases, with 17 bases between. Germline CDR1 and CDR2: DFQATT and SNEGSKA (reference sequence). CDR3 loop: CSARDFAGGGHEQYF. The DNA for the CDR3 is TGCAGTGCTAGAGATTTTGCAGGAGGGGGCCACGAGCAGTACTTC.

A few counts support this clonotype. This chain connects TRBV5-1 to TRBJ2-7; the match to TRBD2 covers 10 bases. Germline V gives CDR1 SGHRS, CDR2 YFSETQ. The V segment lost 0 bases and the J segment 3 bases; nucleotides outside the gene matches: 3. There are 15 residues in the CDR3. Here the CDR3 DNA reads TGCGCCAGCAGCTTGGATAGCGGGGGGTTCTACGAGCAGTACTTC. Protein: CASSLDSGGFYEQYF.

The chain combines TRBV12-3 or TRBV12-4 with TRBJ2-7; D assignment may be TRBD1 or TRBD2 (6 bases each). This CDR3 spans 14 amino acids. V was pared by 3 bases and J by 5 bases, with 14 bases between. In DNA, the CDR3 is TGTGCCAGCAGTTTGGGGGGCAATCGGGACGAGCAGTACTTC. The encoded protein is CASSLGGNRDEQYF.

This clonotype came up a few times. DNA for the CDR3: TGTGCCAGCAGTGGACAGTTGGACACTGAAGCTTTCTTT. Translated, it gives CASSGQLDTEAFF. V usage is TRBV2 and J usage is TRBJ1-1, with D perhaps matching TRBD1 (5 bases). CDR1 is SNHLY and CDR2 is FYNNEI in the germline V gene. Trimming pared 4 bases from V and 3 bases from J, leaving 9 bases between. This CDR3 spans 13 amino acids.

In its sample, this clonotype was seen a few times. The rearrangement uses TRBV27 and TRBJ2-7; D may be TRBD2 (5 bases). CDR1 and CDR2 (germline): MNHEY, SMNVEV (reference sequence). The length of the CDR3 is 13 residues. CDR3 DNA: TGTATTGTCGGGAAGCTGGGGAATTACGAGCAGTACTTC. The encoded protein is CIVGKLGNYEQYF.

This rearrangement joins TRBV20-1 to TRBJ2-2; D possibly matches TRBD1 or TRBD2 (6 bases each). Germline CDR1 and CDR2: DFQATT and SNEGSKA (reference sequence). This CDR3 comprises 15 residues. Trimming stripped 3 bases from V and 4 bases from J, with 15 bases between. The CDR3 DNA reads TGCAGTGCTAGCCCCCTAGGGGGAGGCACCGGGGAGCTGTTTTTT. It is translated as CSASPLGGGTGELFF.

The chain is built from TRBV5-1 and TRBJ1-6; 8 bases line up with TRBD1. The CDR3 is made up of 16 amino acids. Per the germline V gene, CDR1 is SGHRS and CDR2 is YFSETQ. V lost 2 bases to trimming and J lost 8 bases; unmatched junction nucleotides: 9. In DNA form, the CDR3 reads TGCGCCAGCAGCTTCAGGTCCGGACAGGGACATTCACCCCTCCACTTT. Translated: CASSFRSGQGHSPLHF.

Of note for this clonotype: Mismatch with germline at one junction end may stem from a read error. The V gene is TRBV14, the J gene TRBJ2-3, with D possibly being TRBD2 (6 bases). This CDR3 region has 14 residues. CDR1 SGHDN and CDR2 FVKESK come from the germline V gene. CDR3 bases: TGTGCCAGCAGCCGCGGGACTTTCACAGGTACGCAGTATTTT. It encodes CASSRGTFTGTQYF. Full variable domain (outside the CDR3, taken from reference TRBV14 and TRBJ2-3): EAGVTQFPSHSVIEKGQTVTLRCDPISGHDNLYWYRRVMGKEIKFLLHFVKESKQDESGMPNNRFLAERTGGTYSTLKVQPAELEDSGVYFCASSRGTFTGTQYFGPGTRLTVL.

The CDR3 sequence: CASSGLDLSGEKLFF. The CDR3 region has the DNA TGTGCCAGCAGCGGCTTAGATCTGTCCGGCGAAAAACTGTTTTTT. This chain joins TRBV9 and TRBJ1-4; no clear D gene. V dropped 3 bases and J dropped 8 bases, with 17 bases sitting between them. The CDR3 runs 15 residues. CDR1 SGDLS and CDR2 YYNGEE come from the germline V gene.

This clonotype occurred a few times. The genes are TRBV6-5 and TRBJ2-7, with TRBD2 matching 8 bases. This CDR3 has 15 amino acids. The trim removed 0 bases at V and 2 bases at J, leaving 3 bases unmatched. The germline gives CDR1 MNHEY, CDR2 SVGAGI. CDR3 loop: CASSYSGGDAYEQYF. Here the CDR3 DNA reads TGTGCCAGCAGTTACTCCGGGGGGGACGCCTACGAGCAGTACTTC.

The chain couples TRBV7-2 to TRBJ2-1, with 9 bases that match TRBD2. The CDR3 contains 14 residues. The V gene end was trimmed by 0 bases and the J gene end by 9 bases; junction bases not matched to a gene: 3. Germline CDR1 SGHTA, CDR2 FQGNSA. CDR3 nucleotides: TGTGCCAGCAGCTTAGCGCCAGCGGGGGGTGAGCAGTTCTTC. Amino acids: CASSLAPAGGEQFF. Drawing the rest from reference TRBV7-2 and TRBJ2-1, the complete variable domain is GAGVSQSPSNKVTEKGKDVELRCDPISGHTALYWYRQSLGQGLEFLIYFQGNSAPDKSGLPSDRFSAERTGGSVSTLTIQRTQQEDSAVYLCASSLAPAGGEQFFGPGTRLTVL.

This clonotype was observed a handful of times. The chain recombines TRBV7-2 with TRBJ2-6; no reliable D call. The CDR3 is 17 amino acids. V lost 3 bases, J lost 8 bases, and 20 bases lay in between. In germline, CDR1 is SGHTA, CDR2 FQGNSA. DNA for the CDR3: TGTGCCAGCAGCTTTCCAGGACCCATGGTAGGGACCAACGTCCTGACTTTC. Protein sequence: CASSFPGPMVGTNVLTF.

The chain recombines TRBV12-3 or TRBV12-4 with TRBJ2-5; perhaps TRBD2 as D (5 bases). V was pared by 1 base and J by 2 bases, with 11 bases between. CDR3 length: 15 amino acids. CDR3 sequence (DNA): TGTGCCAGCAGTTTAGGAGGGCCTCTACAAGAGACCCAGTACTTC. It encodes CASSLGGPLQETQYF.

The V call is TRBV2, the J call TRBJ2-3, with 8 bases matching TRBD1. V lost 8 bases, J lost 3 bases, and 7 bases stayed unmatched. The CDR3 runs 14 residues. Per the germline V gene, CDR1 is SNHLY and CDR2 is FYNNEI. CDR3 bases: TGTGCCAGCGACCGGACAGGGAGGACAGATACGCAGTATTTT. Protein product: CASDRTGRTDTQYF.

This clonotype has only a few counts. The genes are TRBV6-1 and TRBJ2-6; no firm D call. In germline, CDR1 is MNHNS, CDR2 SASEGT. The length of the CDR3 is 18 residues. V was shortened by 7 bases and J by 0 bases, with 19 bases between the two germline ends. The CDR3 DNA reads TGTGCCAGCACCCACTCGTACGGAACCTCCTCTGGGGCCAACGTCCTGACTTTC. It translates to CASTHSYGTSSGANVLTF.

This clonotype has just a few counts. V and J are TRBV24-1 and TRBJ1-1; unclear D gene. This CDR3 has 14 residues. V lost 8 bases, J lost 0 bases, and 12 bases lay in between. CDR1 is KGHDR and CDR2 is SFDVKD in the germline V gene. In DNA form, the CDR3 reads TGTGCCACCAAACGACCACCCTTGAACACTGAAGCTTTCTTT. Amino acid sequence: CATKRPPLNTEAFF.

The rearrangement joins TRBV5-1 to TRBJ1-5, with 11 bases fitting TRBD1. Germline V gene sequence: CDR1 SGHRS, CDR2 YFSETQ. J was trimmed by 6 bases and V by 5 bases; bases with no gene match: 7. The CDR3 covers 15 residues. The CDR3 is CASRAGTGGPQPQHF. Written as DNA, the CDR3 is TGCGCCAGCAGAGCCGGGACAGGGGGGCCTCAGCCCCAGCATTTT.